The 16 T cell receptor beta chains below were found in one sample sequenced in a study of T-cell reconstitution after alpha-beta-depleted transplantation in children. Molecular barcoding with unique molecular identifiers was used for the TCRbeta library. TCRdb recomputed calls from the PCR reads with MiXCR, one row per CDR3 protein. The sample carries more than 400,000 distinct CDR3 sequences, roughly 11% recorded once. Sequencing was performed on PBMCs, mostly from graft donor cells, taken 180 days after TCRalphabeta/CD19-depleted stem cell transplant. All receptors come from a female patient between 2 and 15 years old who had a stem cell transplant for aplastic anemia, so the T cells may come from the graft donor.

In this sample, this clonotype turned up a few times. This rearrangement joins TRBV6-2 or TRBV6-3 to TRBJ2-1; a weak D match, TRBD1 (6 bases). In germline, CDR1 is MNHEY, CDR2 SVGEGT. The V end was cut by 4 bases, the J end by 0 bases, with 13 bases between. The CDR3 contains 16 residues. CDR3 nucleotide sequence: TGTGCCAGCAGTTGCACTCGACAGGTCTCCTACAATGAGCAGTTCTTC. Amino acid sequence: CASSCTRQVSYNEQFF.

This clonotype was counted ten times or more. This chain uses TRBV20-1 with TRBJ2-1, with D uncertain. The length of the CDR3 is 16 residues. Germline V CDR1 and CDR2: DFQATT, SNEGSKA (reference sequence). The ends were cut back, 0 bases at V and 3 bases at J, with 15 bases in the middle. CDR3 in amino acids: CSARDMLATFYNEQFF. In DNA form, the CDR3 reads TGCAGTGCTAGAGATATGCTGGCTACGTTCTACAATGAGCAGTTCTTC.

This clonotype was seen many times. The rearrangement joins TRBV12-3 or TRBV12-4 to TRBJ2-7, with TRBD1 matching 10 bases. There are 15 residues in the CDR3. V lost 6 bases and J lost 2; bases outside the gene matches: 7. As DNA, the CDR3 is TGTGCCAGCAGCCCGAGGGGGACAGGGGCCTACGAGCAGTACTTC. Translation: CASSPRGTGAYEQYF.

This clonotype was picked up a small number of times. V and J are TRBV28 and TRBJ2-1, with D hard to call. Germline V gene lookup returns CDR1 MDHEN and CDR2 SYDVKM. The ends were cut back, 7 bases at V and 2 bases at J, with 15 bases in the middle. This CDR3 comprises 15 residues. CDR3 DNA sequence: TGTGCCAGCACACACGAGATTCTTCCCTACAATGAGCAGTTCTTC. It is translated as CASTHEILPYNEQFF.

The chain recombines TRBV4-3 with TRBJ2-1; maybe TRBD2 (5 bases). The V end lost 4 bases, the J end lost 6 bases, and 13 bases lay between the germline ends. Germline CDR1 LGHNA, CDR2 YSLEER. The CDR3 is 14 amino acids. The CDR3 loop is CASSLTWTSNEQFF. CDR3 DNA: TGCGCCAGCAGCCTGACCTGGACTTCCAATGAGCAGTTCTTC.

The genes are TRBV11-2 and TRBJ2-1, with D maybe TRBD2 (5 bases). CDR3 length: 17 amino acids. From germline, CDR1 is SGHAT and CDR2 FQNNGV. With 5 bases removed from V and 0 bases from J, the gap between germline ends came to 17 bases. The CDR3 DNA reads TGTGCCAGCAGCCGTTTCCCCAGCGGATCCTCCTACAATGAGCAGTTCTTC. This encodes CASSRFPSGSSYNEQFF.

This clonotype has more than one count but fewer than ten. The V gene is TRBV24-1, the J gene TRBJ1-5; 8 nucleotides agree with TRBD1. This CDR3 region has 16 residues. V dropped 4 bases and J dropped 5; count of bases not matched to a gene: 9. Per germline, CDR1 KGHDR and CDR2 SFDVKD. CDR3 in DNA: TGTGCCACCAGTGAAACCGGGGCAGGGGGCTATCAGCCCCAGCATTTT. Encoded protein: CATSETGAGGYQPQHF.

The chain is built from TRBV7-2 and TRBJ1-6; no firm D call. Trimming stripped 8 bases from V and 9 bases from J, with 14 bases between. The germline V gene encodes CDR1 SGHTA and CDR2 FQGNSA. The CDR3 sequence is 13 residues long. In DNA, the CDR3 is TGTGCCAGCTCCGACCCGGGAGGTTCACCCCTCCACTTT. Translation gives CASSDPGGSPLHF.

The chain links TRBV19 to TRBJ1-5; D is ambiguous. The germline V gene has CDR1 LNHDA and CDR2 SQIVND (reference sequence). Trimming shortened V by 1 base and J by 3 bases, and 10 bases separated the two germline ends. The CDR3 runs 15 residues. The DNA for the CDR3 is TGTGCCAGTAGTATAGGGGTAGGGCTCAATCAGCCCCAGCATTTT. Its translation is CASSIGVGLNQPQHF.

The chain joins TRBV9 to TRBJ2-1; 9 nucleotides align to TRBD1. The CDR3 has 17 residues. The trim removed 0 bases at V and 1 base at J, leaving 5 bases unmatched. CDR1 is SGDLS and CDR2 is YYNGEE in the germline V gene. The CDR3 nucleotides read TGTGCCAGCAGCGTAGCCCGGGACAGGGCTTCCTACAATGAGCAGTTCTTC. It encodes CASSVARDRASYNEQFF.

Only a few counts were recorded for this clonotype. The rearrangement uses TRBV3-1 and TRBJ1-1; D not resolved. The germline V gene encodes CDR1 LGHDT and CDR2 YNNKEL (reference sequence). Trimming took 1 base from V and 10 from J, leaving 13 bases between them. This CDR3 is built from 13 residues. The DNA of the CDR3 is TGTGCCAGCAGCCAAGCTCTGGGGTTCGGAGCTTTCTTT. It translates to CASSQALGFGAFF.

The chain uses TRBV4-2 and TRBJ2-1; D ambiguous. Between the trimmed V and J ends, which lost 0 bases and 2 bases, there was a span of 20 bases. Germline values: CDR1 LGHNA, CDR2 YNFKEQ. This CDR3 is 19 amino acids long. This chain's CDR3 is CASSQDWVRQETTYNEQFF. The CDR3 DNA reads TGTGCCAGCAGCCAAGATTGGGTACGGCAGGAGACAACCTACAATGAGCAGTTCTTC.

This clonotype occurred many times. The chain recombines TRBV5-1 with TRBJ2-3; TRBD2 agrees at 7 bases. J was trimmed by 2 bases and V by 0 bases; bases with no gene match: 6. The CDR3 has 16 amino acids. CDR1 and CDR2 from the germline V gene are SGHRS and YFSETQ. The CDR3 is CASSLVAGVSTDTQYF. The CDR3 DNA reads as TGCGCCAGCAGCTTGGTGGCGGGAGTCTCCACAGATACGCAGTATTTT. Combining the CDR3 with reference TRBV5-1 and TRBJ2-3 gives the whole variable domain KAGVTQTPRYLIKTRGQQVTLSCSPISGHRSVSWYQQTPGQGLQFLFEYFSETQRNKGNFPGRFSGRQFSNSRSEMNVSTLELGDSALYLCASSLVAGVSTDTQYFGPGTRLTVL.

A few counts support this clonotype. V gene TRBV6-2 or TRBV6-3 combines with J gene TRBJ1-1; D unclear. This CDR3 has 15 residues. Trimming removed 0 bases at V and 0 bases at J, with 8 bases between. The V gene's germline CDR1 is MNHEY and CDR2 SVGEGT. CDR3 residues: CASSYSQVMNTEAFF. CDR3 in DNA: TGTGCCAGCAGTTACTCCCAGGTAATGAACACTGAAGCTTTCTTT.

This clonotype came up many times. The chain uses TRBV29-1 and TRBJ1-4; the match to TRBD1 covers 9 bases. Germline V CDR1 and CDR2: SQVTM, ANQGSEA. V shed 8 bases, J shed 0 bases, and the junction held 16 bases outside the gene matches. The CDR3 totals 18 residues. The CDR3 DNA follows: TGCAGCTCCCCCCGACGCCGGGACAGGGCTGCAACTAATGAAAAACTGTTTTTT. It translates to CSSPRRRDRAATNEKLFF.

This sequence joins TRBV12-3 or TRBV12-4 and TRBJ1-5; 9 nucleotides align to TRBD1. The V and J ends lost 6 bases and 7 bases, in that order; junction bases with no gene match: 10. The CDR3 has 15 residues. CDR3 loop: CASSSFEGTGQPQHF. The CDR3 DNA sequence: TGTGCCAGCAGCTCCTTTGAGGGGACAGGGCAGCCCCAGCATTTT.